These T cell receptor beta chains were read from a single sample in a study of blood T cell repertoires in COVID-19. Clones were sequenced by immunoSEQ multiplex PCR, and TCRdb holds only the in-frame ones, with some missing. The data contain tens of thousands of clones, approximately 88% of them singletons. Specimen: peripheral blood. The receptors derive from a woman aged 45 to 65 with acute or convalescent COVID-19. CDR3s include the opening cysteine and the closing phenylalanine or tryptophan. D genes are given only for firm matches. Size is stated for part of the rows, as once, few or many counts, or as a class when the clone is expanded.

clone size	CDR3 length	D gene	V gene	J gene	CDR3 DNA	CDR3 protein
once	13	-	TRBV10-3	TRBJ1-2	TGTGCCATCAGTGGGGAGGGGCGATATGGCTACACCTTC	CAISGEGRYGYTF
-	14	-	TRBV27	TRBJ1-2	TGTGCCAGCAGTTCACCCCCGGGAAACTATGGCTACACCTTC	CASSSPPGNYGYTF
-	15	TRBD2	TRBV7-9	TRBJ2-7	TGTGCCAGCAGTGCCCAGTTAGCGGGAGCCCACGAGCAGTACTTC	CASSAQLAGAHEQYF
-	16	TRBD1	TRBV6-2/TRBV6-3	TRBJ2-7	TGTGCCAGCAGCCCCATAAACGCCCGGGACAGGGACGAGCAGTACTTC	CASSPINARDRDEQYF
-	16	TRBD2	TRBV9	TRBJ2-3	TGTGCCAGCAGCCCCCGACTAGCGGGGGACACCGGTACGCAGTATTTT	CASSPRLAGDTGTQYF
-	16	-	TRBV7-2	TRBJ1-5	TGTGCCAGCAGCCCCCGCGCAGGGAATAGCAATCAGCCCCAGCATTTT	CASSPRAGNSNQPQHF
-	12	-	TRBV6-6	TRBJ2-7	TGTGCCAGCAGTTCGGAAGGGAGCCTCCCTTACTTC	CASSSEGSLPYF
-	14	TRBD1	TRBV4-3	TRBJ1-2	TGCGCCAGCAGCCAAGATGGACAGGGCTATGGCTACACCTTC	CASSQDGQGYGYTF
-	16	-	TRBV4-1	TRBJ1-4	TGCGCCAGCAGCCACCCAAACAGGGTGCCTAATGAAAAACTGTTTTTT	CASSHPNRVPNEKLFF
-	14	TRBD1	TRBV19	TRBJ1-6	TGTGCCAGTAGCCAGACAGGGGTGAATTCACCCCTCCACTTT	CASSQTGVNSPLHF
-	13	-	TRBV12-3/TRBV12-4	TRBJ1-5	TGTGCCAGCAGTTTAGACTATTCTCAGCCCCAGCATTTT	CASSLDYSQPQHF
-	15	TRBD1	TRBV9	TRBJ1-6	TGTGCCAGCTCGTTGACAGGGGGTAGTAATTCACCCCTCCACTTT	CASSLTGGSNSPLHF
once	16	TRBD2	TRBV5-4	TRBJ2-2	TGTGCCAGCAGCTCTCCAGCGGGAGAGGTTGACGGGGAGCTGTTTTTT	CASSSPAGEVDGELFF
-	15	TRBD2	TRBV24-1	TRBJ2-3	TGTGCCACTTCGACTAGCGGGCCGAGCACAGATACGCAGTATTTT	CATSTSGPSTDTQYF
-	14	-	TRBV28	TRBJ2-7	TGTGCCAGCAGTTTCCGGGGACTGACCTACGAGCAGTACTTC	CASSFRGLTYEQYF
-	14	-	TRBV28	TRBJ1-2	TGTGCCAGCAGTTTAGGGGCGGGAAACTATGGCTACACCTTC	CASSLGAGNYGYTF
-	15	TRBD1	TRBV27	TRBJ2-1	TGTGCCAGCAGTTTAGAGGGACAGGGGTTTCATGAGCAGTTCTTC	CASSLEGQGFHEQFF
-	15	TRBD1	TRBV4-2	TRBJ1-5	TGTGCCAGCAGCCAAGTACAGGGGAGCAATCAGCCCCAGCATTTT	CASSQVQGSNQPQHF
-	19	TRBD1	TRBV7-9	TRBJ1-1	TGTGCCAGCAGCCTCCGGGACAGGAAAGGGTTGGGTCGGAACACTGAAGCTTTCTTT	CASSLRDRKGLGRNTEAFF
-	15	-	TRBV25-1	TRBJ1-6	TGTGCCAGCAGTGAATATCGAGGGATCGGTTCACCCCTCCACTTT	CASSEYRGIGSPLHF
-	14	-	TRBV21-1	TRBJ1-6	TGTGCCAGGCTTAAAGGACAGGGGAATTCACCCCTCCACTTT	CARLKGQGNSPLHF
-	16	-	TRBV28	TRBJ2-3	TGTGCCGCTGGGCCGAGCCCGGCAGGGAAGGCAGATACGCAGTATTTT	CAAGPSPAGKADTQYF
-	16	TRBD2	TRBV7-8	TRBJ2-3	TGTGCCAGTTTTTCGACTAGCGGGAGAGGTCCAGATACGCAGTATTTT	CASFSTSGRGPDTQYF
-	14	-	TRBV28	TRBJ2-4	TGTGCCAGCAGTTCGGCAGGGCCCAAAAACATTCAGTACTTC	CASSSAGPKNIQYF